Below, 2 T cell receptor beta chains from the same sample are listed, as sequenced in a study of graft-versus-host responses after intestinal transplantation. Assay used: immunoSEQ multiplex PCR; TCRdb lists only in-frame clones, some missing. The data hold over 85,000 clones, with 90% to 95% observed a single time. These receptors have no known antigen. The material sequenced was unstimulated CD8+ T cells sorted from spleen or lymph node cells, taken before intestinal transplant. Every receptor here comes from a human donor who received an intestinal transplant.

This chain joins TRBV2 and TRBJ2-2, with D perhaps matching TRBD1 (5 bases). Trimming took 6 bases from V and 8 from J, leaving 16 bases between them. The CDR3 spans 14 residues. Germline CDR1 and CDR2: SNHLY and FYNNEI. The CDR3, as DNA: TGTGCCAGCAGAGGGGTGGGGAACGCTGGGGAGCTGTTTTTT. It yields the protein CASRGVGNAGELFF.

V usage is TRBV9 and J usage is TRBJ2-3; D ambiguous. The CDR3 extends over 14 amino acids. CDR1 is SGDLS and CDR2 is YYNGEE in the germline V gene. V lost 0 bases and J lost 5, with 10 bases in between. The CDR3 DNA follows: TGTGCCAGCAGCGTAGCTAGGCAAGAAGATACGCAGTATTTT. Translation: CASSVARQEDTQYF. The full variable domain, with the rest looked up from reference TRBV9 and TRBJ2-3, is DSGVTQTPKHLITATGQRVTLRCSPRSGDLSVYWYQQSLDQGLQFLIQYYNGEERAKGNILERFSAQQFPDLHSELNLSSLELGDSALYFCASSVARQEDTQYFGPGTRLTVL.